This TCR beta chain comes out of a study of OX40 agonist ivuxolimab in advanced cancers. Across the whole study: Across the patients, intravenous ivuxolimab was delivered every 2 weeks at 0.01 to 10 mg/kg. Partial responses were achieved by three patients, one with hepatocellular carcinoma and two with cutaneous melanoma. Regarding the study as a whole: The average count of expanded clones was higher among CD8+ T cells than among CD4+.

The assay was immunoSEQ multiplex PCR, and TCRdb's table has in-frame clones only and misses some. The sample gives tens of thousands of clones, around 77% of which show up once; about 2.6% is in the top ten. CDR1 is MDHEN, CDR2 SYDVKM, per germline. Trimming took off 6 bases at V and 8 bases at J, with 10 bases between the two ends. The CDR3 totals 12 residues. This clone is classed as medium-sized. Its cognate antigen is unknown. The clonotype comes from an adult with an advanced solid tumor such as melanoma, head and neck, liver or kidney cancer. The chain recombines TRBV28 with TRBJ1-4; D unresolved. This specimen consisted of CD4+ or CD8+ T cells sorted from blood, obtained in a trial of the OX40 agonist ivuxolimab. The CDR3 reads CASSQRLEKLFF. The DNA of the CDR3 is TGTGCCAGCAGCCAGAGACTGGAAAAACTGTTTTTT. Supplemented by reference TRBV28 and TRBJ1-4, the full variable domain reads DVKVTQSSRYLVKRTGEKVFLECVQDMDHENMFWYRQDPGLGLRLIYFSYDVKMKEKGDIPEGYSVSREKKERFSLILESASTNQTSMYLCASSQRLEKLFFGSGTQLSVL.